This T cell receptor beta chain was identified in a study of cytomegalovirus exposure and HLA in healthy donors. PCR was performed using 60 Vbeta and 13 Jbeta primers. Profiled with immunoSEQ multiplex PCR; TCRdb holds only in-frame clones, not every one. The table lists some 170,000 clones, roughly four fifths of them singletons. Whole-study findings and limits: As a later analysis showed, a missense DCLRE1C variant was linked to trimming of TCR beta V- and J-genes. The authors enumerated some 170 TCR beta chains as linked to cytomegalovirus. According to a later analysis, most TCR beta chains associated with CMV appeared HLA-restricted.

A note on this clone: The antigen is not known.

This CDR3 has 11 amino acids. The germline V gene has CDR1 SNHLY and CDR2 FYNNEI. V was pared by 5 bases and J by 4 bases, with 5 bases between. The source of this sequence is a man aged 45-65 years in good health and CMV-seropositive. Sequencing was carried out using PBMCs. The genes are TRBV2 and TRBJ1-2, with D perhaps TRBD1 (5 bases). Written as DNA, the CDR3 is TGTGCCAGCAGTACAGGCTATGGCTACACCTTC. It specifies CASSTGYGYTF. The full variable domain, its missing parts supplied by reference TRBV2 and TRBJ1-2, is EPEVTQTPSHQVTQMGQEVILRCVPISNHLYFYWYRQILGQKVEFLVSFYNNEISEKSEIFDDQFSVERPDGSNFTLKIRSTKLEDSAMYFCASSTGYGYTFGSGTRLTVV.